This T cell receptor (beta chain) was recorded in a study of T cell responses to AZD1222 COVID-19 vaccine. The CDR3 totals 15 residues. Per germline, CDR1 SGHRS and CDR2 YFSETQ. The ends lost 6 bases at V and 4 bases at J; junction bases unmatched: 8. Findings of the study overall: Nearly half of spike-specific TCRs reportedly target variant regions that are unmutated in the B.1.351 and B.1.1.7 variants. Only a handful of AZD1222 recipients, roughly six in all, had baseline seropositivity. Only after the peak T cell response were repertoires sampled. White British donors predominated, females outnumbered males, and clonal diversity was possibly underestimated.

Of note for this clone: Its antigen remains unidentified.

Only in-frame clones appear in the TCRdb table, and some are missing; sequencing was by immunoSEQ multiplex PCR. The sample consists of approximately 150,000 clones, approximately 92% of them appearing once. The receptor was derived from an adult in good health. This sample comprised peripheral blood, obtained on day 0 of AZD1222 vaccination. The V call is TRBV5-1, the J call TRBJ2-1, with 9 bases aligning to TRBD2. Written as DNA, the CDR3 is TGCGCCAGCAAGTACGGGGCGGGAGGGTACAATGAGCAGTTCTTC. Translation: CASKYGAGGYNEQFF.